These 25 T cell receptor beta chains share one sample of origin, sequenced in a study of diagnostic markers for celiac disease. TCRdb derives one entry per CDR3 protein from the reads, leaving out DNA. The listing contains approximately 1,600 distinct CDR3 sequences. Sequences were obtained from either unsorted cells or a sorted T cell fraction (not recorded which). Receptor source: a human donor.

This clonotype ranks as medium-sized in terms of frequency. The chain joins TRBV4-2 to TRBJ2-7; there is no DNA to check the TCRdb D call of TRBD1. The germline V gene encodes CDR1 LGHNA and CDR2 YNFKEQ. There are 13 residues in the CDR3. Here the CDR3 reads CASSQQQGHEQYF.

The rearrangement joins TRBV4-3 to TRBJ2-3; TCRdb's D call, TRBD1, is unchecked because there is no DNA. CDR1 LGHNA and CDR2 YSLEER come from the germline V gene. The CDR3 has 14 residues. CDR3 sequence reads: CASSQIPWADTQYF.

This clonotype counts as medium-sized (0.01 to 0.1%) by frequency. The chain combines TRBV7-8 with TRBJ2-1; the D call from TCRdb, TRBD2, cannot be confirmed without DNA. The CDR3 sequence is 17 residues long. The germline V gene has CDR1 SGHVS and CDR2 FQNEAQ. CDR3 region: CASSSWETETLNNEQFF.

This clonotype is identified as medium-sized from frequency. The chain is built from TRBV6-2 or TRBV6-3 and TRBJ2-5. CDR3 length: 14 amino acids. Germline V gives CDR1 MNHEY, CDR2 SVGEGT. CDR3 protein: CASSYVSWEETQYF.

This clonotype is labeled large based on frequency. The V and J genes are TRBV2 and TRBJ1-1. This CDR3 is built from 13 residues. Germline-derived CDR1 and CDR2 are SNHLY and FYNNEI. This chain's CDR3 is CASSEAPNTEAFF.

This clonotype is identified as hyperexpanded from frequency. The chain is built from TRBV2 and TRBJ1-2. Germline V CDR1 and CDR2: SNHLY, FYNNEI. CDR3 length: 13 residues. The CDR3 is CASSETANYGYTF. Together with reference TRBV2 and TRBJ1-2, the CDR3 gives the full variable domain: EPEVTQTPSHQVTQMGQEVILRCVPISNHLYFYWYRQILGQKVEFLVSFYNNEISEKSEIFDDQFSVERPDGSNFTLKIRSTKLEDSAMYFCASSETANYGYTFGSGTRLTVV.

This clonotype is large by frequency. The chain joins TRBV11-2 to TRBJ2-5. CDR1 SGHAT and CDR2 FQNNGV come from the germline V gene. This CDR3 comprises 11 residues. CDR3 sequence: CASSLKETQYF.

The chain joins TRBV6-2 or TRBV6-3 to TRBJ1-4. Germline V gene data show CDR1 as MNHEY and CDR2 as SVGEGT. The CDR3 sequence is 14 residues long. CDR3 region: CASRRVATNEKLFF.

Its frequency marks this clonotype as medium-sized. The rearrangement joins TRBV7-9 to TRBJ2-1. Germline V gene data show CDR1 as SEHNR and CDR2 as FQNEAQ (reference sequence). This CDR3 comprises 16 residues. The CDR3 spells CASSLVGGSSYNEQFF.

This clonotype is called medium-sized based on its frequency. The gene calls are TRBV20-1 and TRBJ1-1; lacking DNA, the TRBD1 call made by TCRdb goes unchecked. The CDR3 has 14 residues. The germline V gene has CDR1 DFQATT and CDR2 SNEGSKA (reference sequence). The CDR3 sequence is CSASVRASSNQAFF.

This clonotype is identified as medium-sized from frequency. The rearrangement joins TRBV11-2 to TRBJ2-7; TCRdb reports TRBD1, a call that lacks DNA to check it against. The CDR3 consists of 12 residues. In germline, CDR1 is SGHAT, CDR2 FQNNGV. The CDR3: CASSLGGGRQYF.

By frequency, this clonotype is medium-sized. This chain connects TRBV2 to TRBJ1-5; lacking DNA, the TRBD1 call made by TCRdb goes unchecked. Germline assignment: CDR1 SNHLY and CDR2 FYNNEI. The CDR3 loop spans 12 amino acids. The CDR3 spells CASSDRDQPQHF.

This clonotype ranks as medium-sized (0.01 to 0.1%) in terms of frequency. The chain joins TRBV4-2 to TRBJ2-3. CDR3 length: 14 amino acids. CDR1 is LGHNA, CDR2 YNFKEQ, per germline. The CDR3 sequence: CASSQDGVESTQYF.

Considering frequency, this clonotype is medium-sized. The chain joins TRBV12-3 or TRBV12-4 to TRBJ2-3; TCRdb indicates TRBD1, and absent DNA this call remains unverified. The length of the CDR3 is 13 residues. This CDR3 is CASRAGGGYTQYF.

The rearrangement uses TRBV5-1 and TRBJ1-6; the D gene TCRdb calls, TRBD1, cannot be checked with no DNA. Per the germline V gene, CDR1 is SGHRS and CDR2 is YFSETQ. This CDR3 is built from 16 residues. CDR3: CASSLQRGQDGSPLHF.

Considering frequency, this clonotype is medium-sized. The chain carries TRBV29-1 and TRBJ1-1. The CDR3 length is 12 residues. Germline CDR1 SQVTM, CDR2 ANQGSEA. CDR3 sequence reads: CSVELGRTEAFF.

Its frequency marks this clonotype as large. The chain uses TRBV20-1 and TRBJ2-5; TCRdb's D call, TRBD1, is unchecked because there is no DNA. The CDR3 loop spans 13 amino acids. Germline CDR1 and CDR2: DFQATT and SNEGSKA (reference sequence). The chain's CDR3 is CSALGQTQETQYF.

This clonotype registers medium-sized (0.01 to 0.1%) by frequency. The CDR3 sequence: CSVGQAEAGAPYEQYF. This chain joins TRBV29-1 and TRBJ2-7; TCRdb picks TRBD1, but there is no DNA to check that call. There are 16 residues in the CDR3. CDR1 and CDR2 from the germline V gene are SQVTM and ANQGSEA.

This rearrangement joins TRBV19 to TRBJ2-1; as DNA is missing, the TRBD2 call by TCRdb cannot be tested. The CDR3 loop spans 14 amino acids. Germline lookup yields CDR1 LNHDA and CDR2 SQIVND (reference sequence). The chain's CDR3 is CASSLRGGYNEQFF. Full variable domain (remainder filled in from reference TRBV19 and TRBJ2-1): DGGITQSPKYLFRKEGQNVTLSCEQNLNHDAMYWYRQDPGQGLRLIYYSQIVNDFQKGDIAEGYSVSREKKESFPLTVTSAQKNPTAFYLCASSLRGGYNEQFFGPGTRLTVL.

Judged by frequency, this clonotype is medium-sized. The chain uses TRBV18 and TRBJ1-6; TCRdb lists TRBD1, though no DNA is available to test this call. This CDR3 has 12 amino acids. In germline, CDR1 is KGHSH, CDR2 LQKENI. The CDR3 here is CASSPRGQALHF.

The chain joins TRBV2 to TRBJ2-1; as DNA is missing, the TRBD2 call by TCRdb cannot be tested. The CDR3 is 13 residues long. Germline CDR1 is SNHLY and CDR2 is FYNNEI. CDR3 region: CASTAGGSGEQFF.

The chain combines TRBV6-5 with TRBJ1-2; TCRdb returns TRBD1, unconfirmable since there is no DNA. Germline V CDR1 and CDR2: MNHEY, SVGAGI. The CDR3 covers 13 residues. CDR3 loop: CASSWDRGFSNTF.

V usage is TRBV5-1 and J usage is TRBJ1-6; TCRdb's assignment of TRBD1 cannot be checked, as there is no DNA. The CDR3 is 16 amino acids. Germline assignment: CDR1 SGHRS and CDR2 YFSETQ. The CDR3 loop reads CASSRYPGQRNSPLHF.

This clonotype is classed as large (0.1 to 1%) by frequency. V usage is TRBV5-6 and J usage is TRBJ1-2; TCRdb lists TRBD1, though no DNA is available to test this call. The CDR3 consists of 15 residues. Germline V gene lookup returns CDR1 SGHDT and CDR2 YYEEEE. CDR3 in amino acids: CASSLDTGGIYGYTF.

This clonotype registers large by frequency. This chain connects TRBV29-1 to TRBJ2-2; TCRdb names TRBD2, which stays unverified in the absence of DNA. Germline CDR1 SQVTM, CDR2 ANQGSEA. This CDR3 contains 15 residues. The CDR3 loop reads CSVRTSGRVAGELFF.